This T cell receptor beta chain was captured by sequencing in a study of tumor and adjacent non-tumor tissue in lung cancer. In the study overall: Aged about 31 to 80 years, patients included roughly ten men and a few women with stage I to III disease. Samples averaged around 4 million productive TCRbeta reads each.

This clonotype was found many times. Its antigen remains unidentified. Study conclusions and caveats: Compared with tumor, normal lung showed significantly lower TCR diversity.

The library came from three nested PCR rounds adapted from ARM-PCR protocols. TCRdb fed the multiplex PCR reads into MiXCR, producing one record per CDR3 protein. This sample carries about 48,000 distinct CDR3 sequences, under 75% of them seen once, and the ten largest clones take about 32%. This sample's RNA came from whole unsorted tissue. Distant lung tissue was collected more than 3 cm away from the tumor edge. Unmatched junction bases numbered 6, after V lost 5 bases and J lost 6 bases. The CDR3 sequence is 15 residues long. CDR1 and CDR2 from the germline V gene are SGHAT and FQNNGV. The rearrangement links TRBV11-2 to TRBJ2-7; TRBD2 matches 14 bases. The clonotype comes from a woman between 65 and 79 years old with non-small cell lung cancer. Sequencing was carried out using distant non-tumor lung tissue. The CDR3 DNA is TGTGCCAGCAGCAAGACTAGCGGGAGGGCCAGCGAGCAGTACTTC. This sequence encodes CASSKTSGRASEQYF.